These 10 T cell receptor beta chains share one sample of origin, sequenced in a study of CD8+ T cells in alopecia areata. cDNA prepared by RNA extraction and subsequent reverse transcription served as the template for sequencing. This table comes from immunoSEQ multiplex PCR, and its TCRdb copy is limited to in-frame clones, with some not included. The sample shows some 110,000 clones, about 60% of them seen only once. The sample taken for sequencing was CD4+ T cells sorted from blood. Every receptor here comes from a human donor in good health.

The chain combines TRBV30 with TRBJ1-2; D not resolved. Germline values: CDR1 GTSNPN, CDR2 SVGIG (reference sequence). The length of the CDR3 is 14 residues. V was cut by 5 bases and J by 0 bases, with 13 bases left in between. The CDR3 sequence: CAWFSATSNYGYTF. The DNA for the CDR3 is TGTGCCTGGTTTTCGGCCACTTCTAACTATGGCTACACCTTC.

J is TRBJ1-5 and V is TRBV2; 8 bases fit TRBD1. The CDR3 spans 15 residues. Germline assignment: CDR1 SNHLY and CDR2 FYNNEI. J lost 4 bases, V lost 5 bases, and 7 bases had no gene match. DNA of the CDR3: TGTGCCAGCAGTCCGGACAGGGCCGATAATCAGCCCCAGCATTTT. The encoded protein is CASSPDRADNQPQHF. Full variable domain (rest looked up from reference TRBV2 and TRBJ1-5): EPEVTQTPSHQVTQMGQEVILRCVPISNHLYFYWYRQILGQKVEFLVSFYNNEISEKSEIFDDQFSVERPDGSNFTLKIRSTKLEDSAMYFCASSPDRADNQPQHFGDGTRLSIL.

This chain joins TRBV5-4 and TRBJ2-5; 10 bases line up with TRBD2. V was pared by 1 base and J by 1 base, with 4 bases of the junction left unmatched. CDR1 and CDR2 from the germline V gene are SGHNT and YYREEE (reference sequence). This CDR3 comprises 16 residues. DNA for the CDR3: TGTGCCAGCAGCTTGAATGTAGCGGGGGGCCAAGAGACCCAGTACTTC. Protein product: CASSLNVAGGQETQYF.

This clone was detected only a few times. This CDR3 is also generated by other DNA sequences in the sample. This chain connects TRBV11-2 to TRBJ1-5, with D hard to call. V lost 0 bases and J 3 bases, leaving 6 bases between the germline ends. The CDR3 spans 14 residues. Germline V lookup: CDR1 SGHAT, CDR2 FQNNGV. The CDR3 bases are TGTGCCAGCAGCTTAGATGGGATCAATCAGCCCCAGCATTTT. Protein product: CASSLDGINQPQHF.

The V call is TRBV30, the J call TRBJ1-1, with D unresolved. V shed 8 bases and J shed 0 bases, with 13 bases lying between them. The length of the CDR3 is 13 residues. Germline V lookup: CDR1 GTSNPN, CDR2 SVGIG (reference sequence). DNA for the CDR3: TGTGCCGGAAGTCGAGCGATGAACACTGAAGCTTTCTTT. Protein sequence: CAGSRAMNTEAFF.

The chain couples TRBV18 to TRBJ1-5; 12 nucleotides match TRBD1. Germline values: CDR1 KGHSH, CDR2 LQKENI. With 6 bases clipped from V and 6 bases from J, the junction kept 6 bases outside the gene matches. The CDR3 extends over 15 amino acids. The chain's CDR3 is CASSSGTGGGQPQHF. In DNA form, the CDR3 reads TGTGCCAGCTCTTCCGGGACAGGGGGCGGTCAGCCCCAGCATTTT.

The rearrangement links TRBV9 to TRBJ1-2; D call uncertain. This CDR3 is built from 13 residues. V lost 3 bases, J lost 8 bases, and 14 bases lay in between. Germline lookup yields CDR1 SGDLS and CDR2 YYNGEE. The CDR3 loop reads CASSAGRDLGYTF. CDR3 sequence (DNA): TGTGCCAGCAGCGCGGGGAGGGATCTGGGCTACACCTTC.

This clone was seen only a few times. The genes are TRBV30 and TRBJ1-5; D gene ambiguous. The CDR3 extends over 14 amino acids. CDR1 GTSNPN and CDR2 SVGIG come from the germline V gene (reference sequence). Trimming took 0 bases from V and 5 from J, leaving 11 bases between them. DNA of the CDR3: TGTGCCTGGAGTGTACAACAACTACATCAGCCCCAGCATTTT. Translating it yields CAWSVQQLHQPQHF. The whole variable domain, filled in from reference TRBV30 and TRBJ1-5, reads SQTIHQWPATLVQPVGSPLSLECTVEGTSNPNLYWYRQAAGRGLQLLFYSVGIGQISSEVPQNLSASRPQDRQFILSSKKLLLSDSGFYLCAWSVQQLHQPQHFGDGTRLSIL.

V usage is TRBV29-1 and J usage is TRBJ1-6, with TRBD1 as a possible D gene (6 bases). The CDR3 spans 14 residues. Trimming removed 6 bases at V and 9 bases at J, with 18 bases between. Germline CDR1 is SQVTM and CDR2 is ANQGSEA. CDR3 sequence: CSVKTGARGSPLHF. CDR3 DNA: TGCAGCGTGAAGACAGGAGCAAGAGGTTCACCCCTCCACTTT.

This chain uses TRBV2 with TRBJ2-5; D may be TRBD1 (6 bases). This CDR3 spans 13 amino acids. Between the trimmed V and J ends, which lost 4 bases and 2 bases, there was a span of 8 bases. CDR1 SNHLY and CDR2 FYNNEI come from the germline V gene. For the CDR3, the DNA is TGTGCCAGCAGTGGACAGGTTCAAGAGACCCAGTACTTC. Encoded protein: CASSGQVQETQYF.